This TCR beta chain was recovered during a study of regulatory T cells in long-lasting Graves disease. Investigators prepared the TCR beta libraries by applying iRepertoire HTBI primers and Arm-PCR of CDR3 regions. In the original processing: Identification across samples found some 60 TRBV and about 15 TRBJ segments. One entry per CDR3 protein, called by TCRdb with MiXCR from the multiplex PCR reads. Clone size and V and J calls follow TCRdb, not the original study. The data hold fewer than 450,000 distinct CDR3 sequences, with over 14% observed a single time. The CDR3 contains 16 residues. V lost 0 bases, J lost 0 bases, and 8 bases lay in between. Per germline, CDR1 ENHRY and CDR2 SYGVKD. Whole-study findings and limits: The researchers studied only peripheral blood, not thyroid tissue.

This clonotype was seen many times. As yet, its antigen is unknown. Indicated time point: newly diagnosed GD, antithyroid drugs for less than 3 months. After RNA was extracted from PBMCs, the TCR library was made from it. As collected, the peripheral blood samples measured around 9 milliliters each and went into EDTA tubes. The same sample was also used in a study of T cells in Graves' hyperthyroidism and ophthalmopathy. From that study: Clinical symptoms, serum thyroxine and TRAb, thyroid ultrasound and orbital computed tomography were used for the diagnoses.

This sequence joins TRBV10-3 and TRBJ2-2; D not resolved. The source of this sequence is a woman aged 40 to 50 with Graves disease. Sample: peripheral blood mononuclear cells (PBMCs), taken at new diagnosis, from a patient treated with antithyroid drugs. DNA for the CDR3: TGTGCCATCAGTGAGTCGGGGTCAGCGAACACCGGGGAGCTGTTTTTT. Residues: CAISESGSANTGELFF.